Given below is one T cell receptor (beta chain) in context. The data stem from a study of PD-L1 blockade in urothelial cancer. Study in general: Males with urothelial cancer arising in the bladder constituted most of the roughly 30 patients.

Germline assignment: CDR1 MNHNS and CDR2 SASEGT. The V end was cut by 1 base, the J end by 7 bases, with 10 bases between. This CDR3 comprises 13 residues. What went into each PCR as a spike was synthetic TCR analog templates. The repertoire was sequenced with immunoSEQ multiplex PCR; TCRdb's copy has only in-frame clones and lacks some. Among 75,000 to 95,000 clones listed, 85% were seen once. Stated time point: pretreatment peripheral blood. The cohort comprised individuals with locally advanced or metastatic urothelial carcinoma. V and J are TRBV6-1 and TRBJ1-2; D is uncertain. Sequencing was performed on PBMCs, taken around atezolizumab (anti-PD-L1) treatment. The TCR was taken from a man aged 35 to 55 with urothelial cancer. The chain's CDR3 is CASSEVIRGGYTF. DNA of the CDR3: TGTGCCAGCAGTGAAGTGATCCGCGGTGGCTACACCTTC.